This entry lists 17 T cell receptor beta chains sequenced from one sample in a study of PD-1 blockade in mismatch repair-deficient tumors. Here immunoSEQ multiplex PCR was the method, and the copy in TCRdb shows in-frame clones only, minus some. The repertoire holds roughly 120,000 clones, with 88% as singletons. This specimen consisted of peripheral blood, obtained approximately 69 weeks after starting pembrolizumab. These receptors all stem from an adult with mismatch repair-deficient cancer.

V usage is TRBV27 and J usage is TRBJ2-7; 7 bases are a match to TRBD1. Germline values: CDR1 MNHEY, CDR2 SMNVEV (reference sequence). J gave up 3 bases and V 4 bases, and 12 bases lay outside the gene matches. CDR3 length equals 16 residues. The CDR3 region is CASSSKDRRGFYEQYF. The CDR3, as DNA: TGTGCCAGCAGTTCCAAGGACAGGCGAGGGTTCTACGAGCAGTACTTC.

The rearrangement links TRBV27 to TRBJ1-3; tentatively, D is TRBD1 (6 bases). Trimming stripped 5 bases from V and 0 bases from J, with 11 bases between. Germline loops: CDR1 MNHEY, CDR2 SMNVEV (reference sequence). CDR3 length: 15 amino acids. CDR3 bases: TGTGCCAGCAGTCCCCGGGACAACTCTGGAAACACCATATATTTT. Its protein is CASSPRDNSGNTIYF.

V gene TRBV27 combines with J gene TRBJ2-2, with 10 nucleotides matching TRBD2. Unmatched junction bases numbered 4, after V lost 5 bases and J lost 7 bases. Germline V gene data show CDR1 as MNHEY and CDR2 as SMNVEV (reference sequence). CDR3 length: 14 amino acids. CDR3 nucleotide sequence: TGTGCCAGCAGTGCTGGGACTAGCGTCGGGGAGCTGTTTTTT. Its protein is CASSAGTSVGELFF.

This clone was observed a single time. The chain has TRBV29-1 and TRBJ1-1, with a tentative D call TRBD1 (5 bases). Per germline, CDR1 SQVTM and CDR2 ANQGSEA. The CDR3 has 11 amino acids. V lost 3 bases, J lost 4 bases, and 6 bases lay in between. The CDR3 spells CSVEGGTEAFF. In DNA, the CDR3 is TGCAGCGTTGAGGGGGGCACTGAAGCTTTCTTT.

This clone showed up just once. V usage is TRBV4-1 and J usage is TRBJ2-7; D call uncertain. This CDR3 is 17 amino acids long. Trimming removed 0 bases at V and 2 bases at J, with 17 bases between. Germline V lookup: CDR1 MGHRA, CDR2 YSYEKL. The DNA of the CDR3 is TGCGCCAGCAGCCAAGATGGGTTTACAGCACTCACCTACGAGCAGTACTTC. The encoded protein is CASSQDGFTALTYEQYF.

There are a few counts of this clone. The chain combines TRBV5-4 with TRBJ2-3, with a tentative D call TRBD2 (5 bases). The CDR3 is made up of 13 amino acids. V lost 1 base, J lost 3 bases, and 6 bases lay in between. CDR1 is SGHNT and CDR2 is YYREEE in the germline V gene (reference sequence). CDR3 sequence (DNA): TGTGCCAGCAGCTTGCGAGGGACAGATACGCAGTATTTT. This sequence encodes CASSLRGTDTQYF.

This chain uses TRBV7-2 with TRBJ2-7, with a possible D match to TRBD2 (5 bases). Germline V gene sequence: CDR1 SGHTA, CDR2 FQGNSA. The CDR3 covers 14 residues. V was shortened by 5 bases and J by 3 bases, with 14 bases between the two germline ends. In nucleotides, the CDR3 is TGTGCCAGCAGCGGCGGACGGGGTTACTACGAGCAGTACTTC. This sequence encodes CASSGGRGYYEQYF.

This chain links TRBV4-1 with TRBJ1-4, with D uncertain. CDR1 and CDR2 (germline): MGHRA, YSYEKL. V gave up 2 bases and J gave up 4 bases, with 8 bases separating them. This CDR3 has 14 amino acids. CDR3 coding DNA: TGCGCCAGCAGCCAAATTTGGGGTAATGAAAAACTGTTTTTT. It translates to CASSQIWGNEKLFF.

The chain combines TRBV27 with TRBJ2-3; 13 nucleotides align to TRBD2. This CDR3 spans 15 amino acids. Germline trimming cut 5 bases from V and 6 bases from J; bases unmatched to any gene: 5. CDR1 is MNHEY and CDR2 is SMNVEV in the germline V gene (reference sequence). CDR3 protein: CASSTSGRGLDTQYF. The CDR3 DNA is TGTGCCAGCAGTACTAGCGGGAGGGGGCTGGATACGCAGTATTTT.

This clone appeared a few times. The sample carries other DNA sequences with the same CDR3. Here the CDR3 DNA reads TGTGCCAGCAGCCAACCGGGGTACGAGCAGTACTTC. This gives the protein CASSQPGYEQYF. The rearrangement uses TRBV7-2 and TRBJ2-7; TRBD2 might be the D (5 bases). The CDR3 has 12 residues. The germline gives CDR1 SGHTA, CDR2 FQGNSA. V lost 5 bases and J lost 4, with 9 bases in between.

The V and J genes are TRBV4-1 and TRBJ2-5; D assignment may be TRBD1 or TRBD2 (5 bases each). The V end lost 1 base, the J end lost 4 bases, and 10 bases lay between the germline ends. The CDR3 runs 14 residues. Germline-derived CDR1 and CDR2 are MGHRA and YSYEKL. CDR3 in amino acids: CASSQAPGTETQYF. CDR3 in DNA: TGCGCCAGCAGCCAAGCCCCCGGGACAGAGACCCAGTACTTC.

The gene calls are TRBV18 and TRBJ1-3; D is unclear. The length of the CDR3 is 16 residues. Trimming left V 2 bases short and J 2 bases short, with 13 bases between. Germline lookup yields CDR1 KGHSH and CDR2 LQKENI. The CDR3 protein is CASSPYIQAAGNTIYF. CDR3 DNA: TGTGCCAGCTCACCATACATCCAGGCCGCTGGAAACACCATATATTTT.

The table lists this clone with a count of one. CDR3 coding DNA: TGCGCCAGCAGCCAATCTTGGCGGGGTCAAGAGACCCAGTACTTC. Translation: CASSQSWRGQETQYF. V is TRBV4-1 and J is TRBJ2-5; D is perhaps TRBD2 (6 bases). The germline gives CDR1 MGHRA, CDR2 YSYEKL. The CDR3 runs to 15 residues. V was cut by 2 bases and J by 2 bases, with 12 bases left in between.

CDR3 region: CASSLAGVGEQFF. CDR3 DNA: TGTGCCAGCAGCCTAGCGGGAGTAGGTGAGCAGTTCTTC. The chain employs TRBV6-6 and TRBJ2-1, with 10 nucleotides matching TRBD2. The CDR3 has 13 amino acids. Germline V lookup: CDR1 MNHNY, CDR2 SVGAGI (reference sequence). Germline trimming cut 6 bases from V and 9 bases from J; bases unmatched to any gene: 5.

As DNA, the CDR3 is TGTGCCAGCACGGGTAGGGGGCAATACGAGCAGTACTTC. Amino acid sequence: CASTGRGQYEQYF. V usage is TRBV25-1 and J usage is TRBJ2-7; 7 positions match TRBD1. Trimming removed 7 bases from V and 4 bases from J; junction bases left unmatched: 7. Per the germline V gene, CDR1 is MGHDK and CDR2 is SYGVNS. This CDR3 is 13 amino acids long.

The chain combines TRBV27 with TRBJ1-1; unclear D gene. CDR3 length: 14 residues. Trimming removed 3 bases at V and 7 bases at J, with 15 bases between. The germline CDR1 and CDR2 sequences are MNHEY and SMNVEV (reference sequence). Here the CDR3 DNA reads TGTGCCAGCAGTTTCGACCTAGGAGGGTTTGAAGCTTTCTTT. Translating it yields CASSFDLGGFEAFF.

V and J are TRBV19 and TRBJ1-5; D is unclear. The CDR3 loop spans 16 amino acids. Germline CDR1 is LNHDA and CDR2 is SQIVND (reference sequence). V shed 1 base and J shed 2 bases, with 12 bases lying between them. The CDR3 bases are TGTGCCAGTAGTATAGGTGAAGGGTGGGGCAATCAGCCCCAGCATTTT. Amino acid sequence: CASSIGEGWGNQPQHF.